Only a few counts were recorded for the clone carrying this T cell receptor (beta chain). The target antigen is unknown. CDR1 is SQVTM, CDR2 ANQGSEA, per germline. This CDR3 has 11 residues. V lost 7 bases to trimming and J lost 4 bases, with 10 bases between them. Primed by a sample-barcoded 5' primer and a J-beta primer mix, a second PCR proceeded for about 6 to 12 cycles. Each cDNA molecule was tagged by a template-switch adaptor that had 12 random nucleotides. TCRdb re-analysed the 5' RACE reads in MiXCR, keeping a single row per CDR3 protein. This sample has fewer than 800,000 distinct CDR3 sequences, with 20% to 25% found just once. This entry belongs to a study of blood T cells in healthy people across ages. Findings and limits, study-wide: More naive CD4+ cells and higher diversity were found in long-lived than in aged donors.

Researchers isolated at least 7 million PBMCs per sample. The same data also contributed to another study, on T cells of mothers and their children.

This TCR came from a boy under 18 in good health. Sequenced material: blood. The chain joins TRBV29-1 to TRBJ1-2, with a weak D call TRBD1 (5 bases). The CDR3 reads CSDRNVYGYTF. CDR3 nucleotide sequence: TGCAGCGACAGGAACGTCTATGGCTACACCTTC.